Below are 25 T cell receptor beta chains sequenced from a single sample in a study of vaccination and CD4 T cells after COVID-19. Their cognate antigens are unknown. Sequencing of DNA taken from cultured CD4+ T cells relied on the Oncomine TCR Beta short-read assay. Using its own MiXCR run on the PCR reads, TCRdb lists one record per CDR3 protein. Of 9,500 to 13,000 distinct CDR3 sequences in the sample, 26% are singletons; the top ten hold around 46%. Treatment meaning: roughly ten-day PBMC culture with coronavirus spike peptide pools or control peptides (ViraFEST assay). The sample here was CD4+ T cells from blood, cultured in vitro, taken before SARS-CoV-2 vaccination. These receptors all stem from a human donor who received a COVID-19 vaccine.

V usage is TRBV5-1 and J usage is TRBJ2-7, with D possibly being TRBD1 or TRBD2 (6 bases each). Trimming left V 4 bases short and J 2 bases short, with 16 bases between. The CDR3 consists of 15 residues. Germline CDR1 reads SGHRS; CDR2 reads YFSETQ. The CDR3 sequence: CASSNSPGEAYEQYF. The CDR3 bases are TGCGCCAGCAGCAATTCACCAGGGGAGGCCTACGAGCAGTACTTC.

The genes are TRBV7-3 and TRBJ1-2; 9 nucleotides match TRBD1. The CDR3 runs 15 residues. Germline V CDR1 and CDR2: SGHTA, FQGTGA. CDR3 region: CVSAQGARLGYGYTF. The DNA of the CDR3 is TGTGTCAGTGCACAGGGGGCGCGGCTTGGCTATGGCTACACCTTC.

The V and J genes are TRBV18 and TRBJ1-2; TRBD1 is a possible D gene (5 bases). The CDR3 extends over 15 amino acids. Deletions cut 2 bases from V and 4 bases from J, with 14 bases between. Germline V gives CDR1 KGHSH, CDR2 LQKENI. CDR3 protein: CASSPGTQGVYGYTF. In DNA, the CDR3 is TGTGCCAGCTCACCAGGGACTCAGGGTGTCTATGGCTACACCTTC.

There are a few counts of this clonotype. V is TRBV20-1 and J is TRBJ1-2; possibly TRBD1 for D (5 bases). Trimming cost V 0 bases and J 2 bases, with 13 bases left between them. The CDR3 contains 15 residues. Per germline, CDR1 DFQATT and CDR2 SNEGSKA (reference sequence). This chain's CDR3 is CSARDGQGVNYGYTF. CDR3 sequence (DNA): TGCAGTGCTAGAGATGGGCAGGGCGTAAACTATGGCTACACCTTC.

In its sample, this clonotype was seen a few times. The chain couples TRBV19 to TRBJ2-2; D might be TRBD2 (6 bases). The CDR3 is 14 amino acids. Trimming pared 5 bases from V and 3 bases from J, leaving 10 bases between. CDR1 and CDR2 from the germline V gene are LNHDA and SQIVND (reference sequence). DNA of the CDR3: TGTGCCAGTAGTGGGGACTCAGACACCGGGGAGCTGTTTTTT. This sequence encodes CASSGDSDTGELFF.

This clonotype has just a few counts. V usage is TRBV7-9 and J usage is TRBJ1-2; D is perhaps TRBD1 (5 bases). The CDR3 totals 14 residues. In germline, CDR1 is SEHNR, CDR2 FQNEAQ (reference sequence). The ends were cut back, 5 bases at V and 0 bases at J, with 10 bases in the middle. CDR3 sequence (DNA): TGTGCCAGCAGCCTATCGGGGCCTAACTATGGCTACACCTTC. It specifies CASSLSGPNYGYTF.

The V call is TRBV2, the J call TRBJ2-1; the match to TRBD2 covers 10 bases. V was clipped by 5 bases and J by 7 bases; unmatched bases: 14. This CDR3 comprises 17 residues. Germline lookup yields CDR1 SNHLY and CDR2 FYNNEI. The DNA for the CDR3 is TGTGCCAGCAGTAATAGGGGCAGCGGGGGGGCGAGAAATGAGCAGTTCTTC. It encodes CASSNRGSGGARNEQFF.

The chain joins TRBV7-2 to TRBJ2-7; 8 bases match TRBD1. Germline values: CDR1 SGHTA, CDR2 FQGNSA. Germline trimming cut 5 bases from V and 4 bases from J; bases unmatched to any gene: 10. This CDR3 is built from 15 residues. The CDR3 loop reads CASSHRTGMTYEQYF. CDR3 sequence (DNA): TGTGCCAGCAGCCACCGGACAGGGATGACTTACGAGCAGTACTTC.

The chain links TRBV12-3 or TRBV12-4 to TRBJ2-2, with D perhaps TRBD2 (7 bases). CDR3 length: 14 amino acids. Between the trimmed V and J ends, which lost 7 bases and 5 bases, there was a span of 14 bases. DNA for the CDR3: TGTGCCAGCAATCTCGGGGGGCAAACCGGGGAGCTGTTTTTT. It yields the protein CASNLGGQTGELFF.

The chain uses TRBV6-5 and TRBJ2-7, with 11 bases that match TRBD2. This CDR3 has 15 residues. The V gene's germline CDR1 is MNHEY and CDR2 SVGAGI. With 2 bases clipped from V and 7 bases from J, the junction kept 7 bases outside the gene matches. The CDR3 region has the DNA TGTGCCAGCAGTTACGTGGCTAGCGGGGGGTTAGAGCAGTACTTC. It specifies CASSYVASGGLEQYF.

There are a few counts of this clonotype. V and J are TRBV2 and TRBJ2-5; a weak D match, TRBD2 (7 bases). Trimming removed 5 bases from V and 0 bases from J, with 16 bases in between. Germline assignment: CDR1 SNHLY and CDR2 FYNNEI. The CDR3 runs to 16 residues. The CDR3 DNA sequence: TGTGCCAGCAGTAGGGGGGGGGAGATGTACCAAGAGACCCAGTACTTC. This translates into CASSRGGEMYQETQYF.

This clonotype was found a few times. The chain joins TRBV7-2 to TRBJ2-7; D possibly uses TRBD1 or TRBD2 (5 bases each). The germline V gene has CDR1 SGHTA and CDR2 FQGNSA. The CDR3 has 13 residues. Trimming pared 4 bases from V and 3 bases from J, leaving 10 bases between. CDR3 nucleotide sequence: TGTGCCAGCAGCTACTTTGGGGGCTACGAGCAGTACTTC. It specifies CASSYFGGYEQYF.

The chain links TRBV19 to TRBJ2-7, with D unresolved. This CDR3 region has 15 residues. Trimming removed 7 bases from V and 5 bases from J, with 21 bases in between. Germline loops: CDR1 LNHDA, CDR2 SQIVND (reference sequence). CDR3 in amino acids: CASKGSTWLGDEQYF. The CDR3 DNA reads TGTGCCAGTAAGGGATCCACATGGCTAGGAGACGAGCAGTACTTC. The variable domain in full, completed from reference TRBV19 and TRBJ2-7, reads DGGITQSPKYLFRKEGQNVTLSCEQNLNHDAMYWYRQDPGQGLRLIYYSQIVNDFQKGDIAEGYSVSREKKESFPLTVTSAQKNPTAFYLCASKGSTWLGDEQYFGPGTRLTVT.

This clonotype was observed a handful of times. The chain combines TRBV2 with TRBJ2-3; 8 positions match TRBD1. V shed 6 bases and J 4 bases; nucleotides not matched to a gene: 3. Germline V gene sequence: CDR1 SNHLY, CDR2 FYNNEI. The length of the CDR3 is 13 residues. DNA of the CDR3: TGTGCCAGCAGCGACAGGGGATCAGATACGCAGTATTTT. The encoded protein is CASSDRGSDTQYF.

In its sample, this clonotype was seen a few times. This chain connects TRBV2 to TRBJ1-6; maybe TRBD1 (5 bases). CDR1 is SNHLY, CDR2 FYNNEI, per germline. CDR3 size: 15 residues. The V end lost 0 bases, the J end lost 10 bases, and 13 bases lay between the germline ends. CDR3 nucleotides: TGTGCCAGCAGTGAAGCGCGGGGGGGGAGGTCACCCCTCCACTTT. Translation gives CASSEARGGRSPLHF.

In the case of this clonotype: This could be a read error, since a much larger clone is one nucleotide away. V is TRBV6-5 and J is TRBJ1-2; D uncertain. The CDR3 length is 14 residues. Trimming cost V 4 bases and J 4 bases, with 13 bases left between them. The V gene's germline CDR1 is MNHEY and CDR2 SVGAGI. CDR3 sequence: CASSSRGFRYGYTF. In DNA, the CDR3 is TGTGCCAGCAGTTCCCGCGGGTTCCGCTATGGCTACACCTTC.

There are a few counts of this clonotype. CDR3 sequence: CSVVDRDNQPQHF. The CDR3 region has the DNA TGCAGCGTCGTGGACAGGGACAATCAGCCCCAGCATTTT. The rearrangement uses TRBV29-1 and TRBJ1-5, with 8 bases aligning to TRBD1. The CDR3 extends over 13 amino acids. V shed 6 bases, J shed 3 bases, and the junction held 4 bases outside the gene matches. CDR1 is SQVTM, CDR2 ANQGSEA, per germline.

V gene TRBV7-9 combines with J gene TRBJ2-7, with unresolved D. The germline CDR1 and CDR2 sequences are SEHNR and FQNEAQ (reference sequence). This CDR3 contains 13 residues. With 5 bases removed from V and 3 bases from J, the gap between germline ends came to 11 bases. The chain's CDR3 is CASSARHGYEQYF. CDR3 DNA sequence: TGTGCCAGCAGCGCCCGGCACGGCTACGAGCAGTACTTC.

The chain links TRBV10-3 to TRBJ2-1; D not resolved. Between the trimmed V and J ends, which lost 2 bases and 5 bases, there was a span of 4 bases. CDR3 length: 12 amino acids. Germline loops: CDR1 ENHRY, CDR2 SYGVKD. CDR3: CAISEGDNEQFF. In nucleotides, the CDR3 is TGTGCCATCAGTGAGGGAGACAATGAGCAGTTCTTC.

This clonotype showed up just a few times. The CDR3 spells CASSLGQGEDTQYF. The CDR3 DNA reads TGTGCCAGCAGTTTAGGTCAGGGTGAAGATACGCAGTATTTT. The rearrangement joins TRBV12-3 or TRBV12-4 to TRBJ2-3, with D possibly TRBD1 on 5 matching bases. Trimming removed 1 base at V and 5 bases at J, with 10 bases between. The CDR3 covers 14 residues.

The V call is TRBV4-1, the J call TRBJ1-3; D gene uncertain. The CDR3 totals 15 residues. The germline V and J ends were trimmed by 1 base and 4 bases, with 11 bases remaining between them. The germline CDR1 and CDR2 sequences are MGHRA and YSYEKL. CDR3 amino acids: CASSQGWPLGNTIYF. CDR3 DNA sequence: TGCGCCAGCAGCCAAGGGTGGCCCCTCGGAAACACCATATATTTT.

This clonotype was detected only a few times. The rearrangement joins TRBV20-1 to TRBJ2-5; the match to TRBD2 covers 9 bases. Germline CDR1 is DFQATT and CDR2 is SNEGSKA (reference sequence). The CDR3 runs 14 residues. V shed 1 base and J 3 bases; nucleotides not matched to a gene: 3. The CDR3 region is CSARVGGGEETQYF. CDR3 in DNA: TGCAGTGCTAGAGTCGGCGGGGGGGAAGAGACCCAGTACTTC.

This clonotype has a handful of counts. The rearrangement links TRBV10-3 to TRBJ2-5, with TRBD2 matching over 9 bases. The CDR3 loop spans 16 amino acids. Trimming cost V 1 base and J 1 base; bases outside gene matches: 4. From germline, CDR1 is ENHRY and CDR2 SYGVKD. CDR3 DNA: TGTGCCATCAGTGAGTTAGCGGGGGAATTCCAAGAGACCCAGTACTTC. This codes for CAISELAGEFQETQYF.

The table lists this clonotype with a few counts. The rearrangement joins TRBV19 to TRBJ1-6, with D possibly being TRBD1 (6 bases). Trimming pared 3 bases from V and 0 bases from J, leaving 12 bases between. Germline CDR1 reads LNHDA; CDR2 reads SQIVND (reference sequence). The CDR3 consists of 17 residues. The CDR3: CASSIIRGSSYNSPLHF. CDR3 in DNA: TGTGCCAGTAGTATCATCAGGGGTAGCTCCTATAATTCACCCCTCCACTTT.

This clonotype turned up a few times. The chain combines TRBV6-1 with TRBJ1-5, with D maybe TRBD1 (6 bases). CDR1 is MNHNS, CDR2 SASEGT, per germline. Trimming left V 5 bases short and J 1 base short, with 15 bases between. CDR3 length: 16 residues. The CDR3 sequence: CASSPRRGASNQPQHF. The CDR3 DNA sequence: TGTGCCAGCAGTCCCCGGAGGGGGGCCAGCAATCAGCCCCAGCATTTT.